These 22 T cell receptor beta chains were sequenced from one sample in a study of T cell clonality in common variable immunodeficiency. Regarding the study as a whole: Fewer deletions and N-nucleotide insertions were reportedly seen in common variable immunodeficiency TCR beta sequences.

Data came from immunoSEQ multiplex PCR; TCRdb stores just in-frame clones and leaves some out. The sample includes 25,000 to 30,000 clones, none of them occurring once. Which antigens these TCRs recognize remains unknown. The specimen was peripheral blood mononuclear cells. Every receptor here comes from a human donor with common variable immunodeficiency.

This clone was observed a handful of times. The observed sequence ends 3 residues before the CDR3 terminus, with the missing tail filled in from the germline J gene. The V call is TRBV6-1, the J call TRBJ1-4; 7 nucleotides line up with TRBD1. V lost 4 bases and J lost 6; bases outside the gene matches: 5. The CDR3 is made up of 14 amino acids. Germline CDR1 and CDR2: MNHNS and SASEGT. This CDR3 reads CASSGPGGYEKLFF. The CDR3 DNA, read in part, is TGTGCCAGCAGTGGCCCAGGGGGGTATGAAAAA.

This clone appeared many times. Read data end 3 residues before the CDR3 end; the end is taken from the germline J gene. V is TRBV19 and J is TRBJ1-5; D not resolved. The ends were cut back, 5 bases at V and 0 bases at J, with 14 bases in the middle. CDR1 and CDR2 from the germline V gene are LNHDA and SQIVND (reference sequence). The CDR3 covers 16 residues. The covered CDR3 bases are TGTGCCAGTAGTCTGACGCTAGAAACTAGCAATCAGCCC. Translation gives CASSLTLETSNQP. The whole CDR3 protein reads CASSLTLETSNQPQHF.

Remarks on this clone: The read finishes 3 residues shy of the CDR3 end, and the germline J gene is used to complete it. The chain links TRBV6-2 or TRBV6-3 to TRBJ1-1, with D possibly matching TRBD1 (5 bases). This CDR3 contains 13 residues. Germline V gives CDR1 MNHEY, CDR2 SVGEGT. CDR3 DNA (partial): TGTGCCAGCAGTTGGGCGACAGCCCCTGGG. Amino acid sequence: CASSWATAPG. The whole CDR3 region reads CASSWATAPGAFF.

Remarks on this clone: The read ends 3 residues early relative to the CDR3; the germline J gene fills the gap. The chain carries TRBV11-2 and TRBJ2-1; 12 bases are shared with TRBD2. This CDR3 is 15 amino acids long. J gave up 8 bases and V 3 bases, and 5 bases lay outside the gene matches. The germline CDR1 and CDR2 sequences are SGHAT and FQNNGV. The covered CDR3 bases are TGTGCCAGCAGCTTTCTAGCGGGGGGGAGGCATGAG. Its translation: CASSFLAGGRHE. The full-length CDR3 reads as CASSFLAGGRHEQFF.

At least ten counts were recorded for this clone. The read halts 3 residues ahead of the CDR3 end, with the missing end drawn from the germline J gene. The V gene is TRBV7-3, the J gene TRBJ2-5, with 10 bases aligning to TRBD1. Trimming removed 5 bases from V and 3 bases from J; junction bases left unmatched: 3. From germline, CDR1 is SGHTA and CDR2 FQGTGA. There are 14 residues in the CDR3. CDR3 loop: CASSRTGGEETQYF. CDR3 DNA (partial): TGTGCCAGCAGCAGGACAGGGGGGGAAGAGACC.

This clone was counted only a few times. The CDR3 is CASSGSARNQPQHF. The sequenced part of the CDR3 DNA is TGTGCCAGCTCAGGGTCAGCTAGGAATCAGCCC. The rearrangement uses TRBV18 and TRBJ1-5; unclear D gene. The read terminates 3 residues ahead of where the CDR3 ends, so the germline J gene completes it. The CDR3 has 14 amino acids. Per germline, CDR1 KGHSH and CDR2 LQKENI. The V end was cut by 5 bases, the J end by 4 bases, with 12 bases between. Drawing the rest from reference TRBV18 and TRBJ1-5, the complete variable domain is NAGVMQNPRHLVRRRGQEARLRCSPMKGHSHVYWYRQLPEEGLKFMVYLQKENIIDESGMPKERFSAEFPKEGPSILRIQQVVRGDSAAYFCASSGSARNQPQHFGDGTRLSIL.

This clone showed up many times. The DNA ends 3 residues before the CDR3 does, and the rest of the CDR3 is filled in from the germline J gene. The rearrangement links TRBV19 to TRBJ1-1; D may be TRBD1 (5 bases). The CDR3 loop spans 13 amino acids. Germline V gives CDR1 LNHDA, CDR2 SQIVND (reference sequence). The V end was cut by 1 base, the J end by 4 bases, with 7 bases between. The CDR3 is CASSIGGGTEAFF. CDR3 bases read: TGTGCCAGTAGTATAGGGGGGGGCACTGAA. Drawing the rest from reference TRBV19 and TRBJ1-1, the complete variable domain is DGGITQSPKYLFRKEGQNVTLSCEQNLNHDAMYWYRQDPGQGLRLIYYSQIVNDFQKGDIAEGYSVSREKKESFPLTVTSAQKNPTAFYLCASSIGGGTEAFFGQGTRLTVV.

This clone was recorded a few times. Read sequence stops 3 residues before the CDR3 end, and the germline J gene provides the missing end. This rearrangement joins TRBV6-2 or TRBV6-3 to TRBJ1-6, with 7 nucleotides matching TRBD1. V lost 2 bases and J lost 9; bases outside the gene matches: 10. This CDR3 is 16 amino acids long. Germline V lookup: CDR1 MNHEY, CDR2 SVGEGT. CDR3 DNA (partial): TGTGCCAGCAGTTACCCGAGGACAGGAAAATTTTCACCC. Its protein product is CASSYPRTGKFSP. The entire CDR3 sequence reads CASSYPRTGKFSPLHF.

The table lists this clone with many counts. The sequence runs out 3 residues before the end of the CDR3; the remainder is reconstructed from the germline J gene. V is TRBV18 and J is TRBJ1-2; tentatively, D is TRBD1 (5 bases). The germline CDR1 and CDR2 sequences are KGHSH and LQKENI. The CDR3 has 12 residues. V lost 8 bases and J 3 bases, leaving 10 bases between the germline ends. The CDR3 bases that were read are TGTGCCAGCGCACGGGGCGACTATGGC. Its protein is CASARGDYG. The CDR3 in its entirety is CASARGDYGYTF.

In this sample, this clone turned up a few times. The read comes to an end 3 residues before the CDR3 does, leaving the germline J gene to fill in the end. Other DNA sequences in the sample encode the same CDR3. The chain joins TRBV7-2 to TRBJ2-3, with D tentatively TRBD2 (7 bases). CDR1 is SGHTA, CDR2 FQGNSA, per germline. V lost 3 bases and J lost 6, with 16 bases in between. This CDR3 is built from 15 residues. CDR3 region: CASSLWGGPSDTQYF. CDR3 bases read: TGTGCCAGCAGCTTGTGGGGGGGCCCTTCTGATACG.

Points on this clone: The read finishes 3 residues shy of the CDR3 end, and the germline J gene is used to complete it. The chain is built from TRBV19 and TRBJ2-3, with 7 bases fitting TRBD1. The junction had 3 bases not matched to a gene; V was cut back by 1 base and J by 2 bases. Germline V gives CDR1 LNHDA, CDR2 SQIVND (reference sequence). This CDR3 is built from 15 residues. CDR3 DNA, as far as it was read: TGTGCCAGTAGTATAGGACAGGGTTTCACAGATACG. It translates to CASSIGQGFTDT. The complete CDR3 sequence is CASSIGQGFTDTQYF.

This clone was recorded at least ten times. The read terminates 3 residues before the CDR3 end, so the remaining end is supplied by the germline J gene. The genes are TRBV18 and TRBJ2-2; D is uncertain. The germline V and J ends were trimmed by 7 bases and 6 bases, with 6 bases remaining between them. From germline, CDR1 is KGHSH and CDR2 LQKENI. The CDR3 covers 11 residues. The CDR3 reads CASLFSGELFF. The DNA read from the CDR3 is TGTGCCAGCTTATTTTCCGGGGAG.

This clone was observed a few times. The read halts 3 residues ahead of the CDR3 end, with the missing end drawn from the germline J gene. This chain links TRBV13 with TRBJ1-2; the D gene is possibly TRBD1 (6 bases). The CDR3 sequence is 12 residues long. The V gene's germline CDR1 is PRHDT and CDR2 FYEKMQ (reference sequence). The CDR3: CASSLVRTVYTF. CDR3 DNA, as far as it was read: TGTGCCAGCAGCTTAGTTAGGACAGTT. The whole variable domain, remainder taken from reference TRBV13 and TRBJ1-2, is AAGVIQSPRHLIKEKRETATLKCYPIPRHDTVYWYQQGPGQDPQFLISFYEKMQSDKGSIPDRFSAQQFSDYHSELNMSSLELGDSALYFCASSLVRTVYTFGSGTRLTVV.

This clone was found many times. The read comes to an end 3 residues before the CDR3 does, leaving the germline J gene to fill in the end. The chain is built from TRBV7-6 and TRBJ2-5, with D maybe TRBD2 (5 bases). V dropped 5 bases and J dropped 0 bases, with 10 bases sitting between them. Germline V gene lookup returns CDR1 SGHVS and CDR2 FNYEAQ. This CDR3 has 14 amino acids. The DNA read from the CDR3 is TGTGCCAGCAGCCGGGGAACGGACCAAGAGACC. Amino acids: CASSRGTDQET. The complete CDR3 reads CASSRGTDQETQYF. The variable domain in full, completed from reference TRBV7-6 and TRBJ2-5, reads GAGVSQSPRYKVTKRGQDVALRCDPISGHVSLYWYRQALGQGPEFLTYFNYEAQQDKSGLPNDRFSAERPEGSISTLTIQRTEQRDSAMYRCASSRGTDQETQYFGPGTRLLVL.

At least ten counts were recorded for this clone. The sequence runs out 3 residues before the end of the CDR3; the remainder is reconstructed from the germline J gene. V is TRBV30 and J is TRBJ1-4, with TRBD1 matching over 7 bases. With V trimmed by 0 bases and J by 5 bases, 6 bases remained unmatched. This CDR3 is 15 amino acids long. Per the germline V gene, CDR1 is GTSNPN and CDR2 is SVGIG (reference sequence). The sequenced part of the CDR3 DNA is TGTGCCTGGAGTGTACCGGAGACAGGGAATGAAAAA. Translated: CAWSVPETGNEK. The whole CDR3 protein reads CAWSVPETGNEKLFF.

CDR3 DNA, as far as it was read: TGTGCCAGCAGCTCTGGGCAGGGTACAACAGATACG. Translating it yields CASSSGQGTTDT. The entire CDR3 is CASSSGQGTTDTQYF. V gene TRBV7-2 combines with J gene TRBJ2-3; tentative D call: TRBD1 (5 bases). The read is 3 residues too short to cover the CDR3 end, so that end is filled in from the germline J gene. Trimming removed 4 bases from V and 3 bases from J, with 14 bases in between. CDR1 is SGHTA and CDR2 is FQGNSA in the germline V gene. This CDR3 spans 15 amino acids.

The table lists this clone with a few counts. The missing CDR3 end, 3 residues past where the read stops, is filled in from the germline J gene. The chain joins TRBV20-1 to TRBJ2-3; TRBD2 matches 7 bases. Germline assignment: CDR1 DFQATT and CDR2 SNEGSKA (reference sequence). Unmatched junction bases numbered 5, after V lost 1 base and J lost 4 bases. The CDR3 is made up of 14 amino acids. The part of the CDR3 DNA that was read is TGCAGTGCTAGAGGACTAGCAGGCCCAGATACG. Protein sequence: CSARGLAGPDT. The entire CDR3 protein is CSARGLAGPDTQYF.

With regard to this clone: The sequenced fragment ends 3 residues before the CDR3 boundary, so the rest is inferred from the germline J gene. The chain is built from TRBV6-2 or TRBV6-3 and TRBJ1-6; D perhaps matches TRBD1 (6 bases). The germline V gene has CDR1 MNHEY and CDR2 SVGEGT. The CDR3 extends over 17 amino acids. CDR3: CASSFATGTSKVSALHF. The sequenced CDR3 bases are TGTGCCAGCAGCTTTGCCACCGGGACATCCAAGGTGTCGGCC.

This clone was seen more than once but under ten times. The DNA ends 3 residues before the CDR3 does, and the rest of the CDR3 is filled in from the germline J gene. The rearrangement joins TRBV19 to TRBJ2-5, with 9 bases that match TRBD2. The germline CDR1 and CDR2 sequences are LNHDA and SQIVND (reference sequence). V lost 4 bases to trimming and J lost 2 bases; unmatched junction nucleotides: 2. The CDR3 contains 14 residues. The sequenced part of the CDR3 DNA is TGTGCCAGTAGTAGACTAGCGGATCAAGAGACC. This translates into CASSRLADQET. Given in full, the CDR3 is CASSRLADQETQYF.

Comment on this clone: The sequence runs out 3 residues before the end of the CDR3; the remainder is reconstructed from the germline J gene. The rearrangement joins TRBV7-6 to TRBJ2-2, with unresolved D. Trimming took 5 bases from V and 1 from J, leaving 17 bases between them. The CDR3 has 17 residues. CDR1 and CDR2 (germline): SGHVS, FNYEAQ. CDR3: CASSTFYWARNTGELFF. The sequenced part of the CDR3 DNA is TGTGCCAGCAGCACTTTTTATTGGGCCAGGAACACCGGGGAG.

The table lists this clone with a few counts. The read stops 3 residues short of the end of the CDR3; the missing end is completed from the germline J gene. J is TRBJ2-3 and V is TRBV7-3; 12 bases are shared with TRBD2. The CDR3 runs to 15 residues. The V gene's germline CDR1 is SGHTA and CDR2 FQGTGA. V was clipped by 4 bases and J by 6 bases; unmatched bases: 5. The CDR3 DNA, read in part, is TGTGCCAGCAGCTCCCTAGCGGGGGGGCCGGATACG. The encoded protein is CASSSLAGGPDT. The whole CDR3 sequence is CASSSLAGGPDTQYF.

The sequenced part of the CDR3 DNA is TGTGCCAGCAGCTTAGTATCCGAGACC. Its protein is CASSLVSET. The CDR3 in its entirety is CASSLVSETQYF. The V call is TRBV7-6, the J call TRBJ2-5; D is ambiguous. The read stops 3 residues short of the end of the CDR3; the missing end is completed from the germline J gene. The V gene's germline CDR1 is SGHVS and CDR2 FNYEAQ. The CDR3 runs to 12 residues. V gave up 1 base and J gave up 5 bases, with 5 bases separating them.